This entry is about one T cell receptor (beta chain). Germline CDR1 is SGHVS and CDR2 is FQNEAQ. The CDR3 runs to 13 residues. Deletions cut 6 bases from V and 12 bases from J, with 18 bases between. Using immunoSEQ multiplex PCR, the repertoire was profiled, and TCRdb retains in-frame clones only, with some absent. Seen here are fewer than 200,000 clones, around four fifths observed once, and the top ten hold roughly 19%. The record originates from a study of blood T cell repertoires in COVID-19. Sequencing input: peripheral blood. The J gene is TRBJ2-1, the V gene TRBV7-8; D not resolved. This receptor was taken from a woman between 65 and 79 years old who had recovered from COVID-19. CDR3 in DNA: TGTGCCAGCAGATCCATTGGGTTTTCGGGGCAGTTCTTC. Residues: CASRSIGFSGQFF.